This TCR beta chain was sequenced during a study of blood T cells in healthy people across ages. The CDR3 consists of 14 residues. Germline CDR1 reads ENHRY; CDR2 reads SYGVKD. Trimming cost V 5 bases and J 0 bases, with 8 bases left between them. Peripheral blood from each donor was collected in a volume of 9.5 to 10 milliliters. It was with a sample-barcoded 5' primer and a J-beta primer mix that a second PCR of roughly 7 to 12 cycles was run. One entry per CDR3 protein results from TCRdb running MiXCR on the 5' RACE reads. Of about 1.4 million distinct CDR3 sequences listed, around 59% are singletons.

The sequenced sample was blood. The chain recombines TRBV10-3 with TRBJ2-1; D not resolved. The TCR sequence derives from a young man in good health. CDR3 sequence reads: CAISNLGSYNEQFF. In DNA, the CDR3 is TGTGCCATCAGTAACCTTGGCTCCTACAATGAGCAGTTCTTC.